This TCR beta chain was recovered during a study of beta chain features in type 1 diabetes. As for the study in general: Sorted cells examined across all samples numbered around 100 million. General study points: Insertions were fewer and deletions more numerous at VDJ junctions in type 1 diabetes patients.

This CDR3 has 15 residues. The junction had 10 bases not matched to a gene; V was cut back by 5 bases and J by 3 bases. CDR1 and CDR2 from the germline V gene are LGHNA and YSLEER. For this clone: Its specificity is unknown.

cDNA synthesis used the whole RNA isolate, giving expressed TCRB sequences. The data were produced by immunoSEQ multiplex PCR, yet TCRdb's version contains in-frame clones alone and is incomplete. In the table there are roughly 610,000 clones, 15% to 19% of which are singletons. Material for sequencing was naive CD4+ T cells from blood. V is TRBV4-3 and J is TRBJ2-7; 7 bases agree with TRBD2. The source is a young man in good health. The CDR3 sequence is CASSKGRGGNYEQYF. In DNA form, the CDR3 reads TGCGCCAGCAGCAAGGGTCGCGGGGGAAACTACGAGCAGTACTTC.